This T cell receptor beta chain was captured by sequencing in a study of T cell repertoires in cytomegalovirus infection. About the study: Recently identified HLA-C-restricted CMV epitopes were used, and well-studied HLA-B-restricted CMV epitopes were used as well. Both a matching HLA type and CMV infection were indicated by public TCR beta signatures.

The CDR3 length is 16 residues. Trimming took 0 bases from V and 6 from J, leaving 14 bases between them. Germline V gene lookup returns CDR1 LGHNA and CDR2 YSLEER. TCRdb passed the reads through MiXCR, listing each CDR3 protein once. This table holds about half a million distinct CDR3 sequences, 30% to 35% found once. Concerning this clonotype itself: Its antigen remains unidentified.

The sequence derives from a human donor in good health (CMV status not recorded). Some clones in this sample may be carry-over from other donors' samples. The chain is built from TRBV4-3 and TRBJ1-4; unclear D gene. The material sequenced was cultured PBMCs, taken from culture after CMV antigen stimulation. DNA for the CDR3: TGCGCCAGCAGCCAAGATTATATAGGAGGCGATGAAAAACTGTTTTTT. It specifies CASSQDYIGGDEKLFF.